The rows below give T cell receptor beta chains drawn from one sample of a study of cytomegalovirus exposure and HLA in healthy donors. Here immunoSEQ multiplex PCR was the method, and the copy in TCRdb shows in-frame clones only, minus some. Of around 170,000 clones in the sample, roughly 84% are singletons; the top ten hold roughly 0.38%. Sequencing input: PBMCs. The receptors originated from a boy aged 2-9 years in good health and CMV-seronegative. CDR3s include the opening cysteine and the closing phenylalanine or tryptophan. The order of the fields is V gene, clone size, D gene, J gene, CDR3 protein, CDR3 DNA. D genes are given only for firm matches. Not every row has a clone size; where given, it reads once, few, many or a size class.

v_gene: TRBV7-9; abundance: NA; d_gene: TRBD1; j_gene: TRBJ2-5; CDR3aa: CASSYRDRGSQETQYF; CDR3nt: TGTGCCAGCAGCTACCGGGACAGGGGCTCTCAAGAGACCCAGTACTTC
v_gene: TRBV6-5; abundance: NA; d_gene: TRBD1; j_gene: TRBJ2-2; CDR3aa: CASSYLQGATGELFF; CDR3nt: TGTGCCAGCAGTTACCTACAGGGGGCGACCGGGGAGCTGTTTTTT
v_gene: TRBV10-3; abundance: NA; d_gene: TRBD1; j_gene: TRBJ2-3; CDR3aa: CAISEPGTGAATQYF; CDR3nt: TGTGCCATCAGTGAGCCCGGGACAGGGGCCGCTACGCAGTATTTT
v_gene: TRBV5-5; abundance: few; d_gene: TRBD1; j_gene: TRBJ2-7; CDR3aa: CASSLGTGGSYEQYF; CDR3nt: TGTGCCAGCAGCTTAGGGACAGGGGGGTCCTACGAGCAGTACTTC
v_gene: TRBV6-1; abundance: NA; d_gene: TRBD2; j_gene: TRBJ2-7; CDR3aa: CAGRQGSGREQYF; CDR3nt: TGTGCCGGTCGGCAGGGTAGCGGGAGGGAGCAGTACTTC
v_gene: TRBV6-5; abundance: once; d_gene: NA; j_gene: TRBJ2-2; CDR3aa: CASSYSRVPGELFF; CDR3nt: TGTGCCAGCAGTTACTCGAGGGTACCCGGGGAGCTGTTTTTT
v_gene: TRBV10-3; abundance: NA; d_gene: NA; j_gene: TRBJ1-4; CDR3aa: CAISAKGSNEKLFF; CDR3nt: TGTGCCATCAGTGCGAAGGGGTCTAATGAAAAACTGTTTTTT
v_gene: TRBV30; abundance: NA; d_gene: TRBD1; j_gene: TRBJ2-2; CDR3aa: CAWSPTGGNTGELFF; CDR3nt: TGTGCCTGGAGTCCTACAGGGGGCAACACCGGGGAGCTGTTTTTT
v_gene: TRBV6-1; abundance: NA; d_gene: NA; j_gene: TRBJ1-2; CDR3aa: CASSEHFSGFDGYTF; CDR3nt: TGTGCCAGCAGTGAACATTTCTCAGGGTTTGATGGCTACACCTTC
v_gene: TRBV5-5; abundance: NA; d_gene: NA; j_gene: TRBJ1-1; CDR3aa: CASSRDRNRANTEAFF; CDR3nt: TGTGCCAGCAGCCGGGATAGGAACAGGGCGAACACTGAAGCTTTCTTT
v_gene: TRBV7-9; abundance: NA; d_gene: NA; j_gene: TRBJ1-2; CDR3aa: CASRGRGYGYTF; CDR3nt: TGTGCCAGCAGAGGTAGGGGCTATGGCTACACCTTC
v_gene: TRBV6-5; abundance: NA; d_gene: NA; j_gene: TRBJ2-1; CDR3aa: CASGRDIRNEQFF; CDR3nt: TGTGCCAGCGGCCGGGACATCAGGAATGAGCAGTTCTTC
v_gene: TRBV13; abundance: NA; d_gene: NA; j_gene: TRBJ2-6; CDR3aa: CASSRQSSGANVLTF; CDR3nt: TGTGCCAGCAGCCGACAGAGCTCTGGGGCCAACGTCCTGACTTTC
v_gene: TRBV4-1; abundance: once; d_gene: TRBD2; j_gene: TRBJ2-7; CDR3aa: CASSPGTIYEQYF; CDR3nt: TGCGCCAGCAGCCCCGGGACTATCTACGAGCAGTACTTC
v_gene: TRBV7-9; abundance: NA; d_gene: NA; j_gene: TRBJ1-1; CDR3aa: CASSLDVRAEAFF; CDR3nt: TGTGCCAGCAGCTTAGACGTCAGGGCTGAAGCTTTCTTT
v_gene: TRBV18; abundance: NA; d_gene: NA; j_gene: TRBJ2-7; CDR3aa: CASSQGDEQYF; CDR3nt: TGTGCCAGCTCACAGGGGGACGAGCAGTACTTC
v_gene: TRBV18; abundance: NA; d_gene: TRBD1; j_gene: TRBJ1-2; CDR3aa: CASSPGGVRDRDGYTF; CDR3nt: TGTGCCAGCTCACCGGGCGGGGTGAGGGACAGGGATGGCTACACCTTC
v_gene: TRBV29-1; abundance: NA; d_gene: NA; j_gene: TRBJ1-1; CDR3aa: CSALPDRNTEAFF; CDR3nt: TGCAGCGCCTTACCGGACAGGAACACTGAAGCTTTCTTT
v_gene: TRBV4-1; abundance: once; d_gene: NA; j_gene: TRBJ2-7; CDR3aa: CASSLGTYYEQYF; CDR3nt: TGCGCCAGCAGCCTCGGGACTTACTACGAGCAGTACTTC
v_gene: TRBV2; abundance: NA; d_gene: NA; j_gene: TRBJ2-3; CDR3aa: CASTREPRSTDTQYF; CDR3nt: TGTGCCAGCACGCGGGAACCGCGGAGCACAGATACGCAGTATTTT
v_gene: TRBV29-1; abundance: NA; d_gene: NA; j_gene: TRBJ2-6; CDR3aa: CSVEVSGSRVLTF; CDR3nt: TGCAGCGTTGAAGTCTCGGGTTCCCGCGTCCTGACTTTC
v_gene: TRBV4-1; abundance: NA; d_gene: TRBD1; j_gene: TRBJ2-3; CDR3aa: CASSPQGVTQYF; CDR3nt: TGCGCCAGCAGCCCTCAGGGGGTAACGCAGTATTTT
v_gene: TRBV9; abundance: NA; d_gene: NA; j_gene: TRBJ1-6; CDR3aa: CASSVEMRLNSPLHF; CDR3nt: TGTGCCAGCAGCGTAGAGATGAGACTTAATTCACCCCTCCACTTT
v_gene: TRBV28; abundance: NA; d_gene: TRBD1; j_gene: TRBJ2-7; CDR3aa: CASRPGQTYEQYF; CDR3nt: TGTGCCAGCAGACCGGGACAGACGTACGAGCAGTACTTC
v_gene: TRBV6-1; abundance: NA; d_gene: NA; j_gene: TRBJ2-6; CDR3aa: CASRTSSGANVLTF; CDR3nt: TGTGCCAGCAGAACAAGCTCTGGGGCCAACGTCCTGACTTTC
v_gene: TRBV28; abundance: NA; d_gene: TRBD2; j_gene: TRBJ2-7; CDR3aa: CASSFSGSSYEQYF; CDR3nt: TGTGCCAGCAGTTTTAGCGGGAGCTCCTACGAGCAGTACTTC
v_gene: TRBV29-1; abundance: NA; d_gene: TRBD2; j_gene: TRBJ2-1; CDR3aa: CSVQGVAGYNEQFF; CDR3nt: TGCAGCGTCCAAGGGGTAGCGGGATACAATGAGCAGTTCTTC
v_gene: TRBV27; abundance: NA; d_gene: TRBD1; j_gene: TRBJ2-7; CDR3aa: CASSVTVQGVHEQYF; CDR3nt: TGTGCCAGCAGTGTAACCGTACAGGGGGTTCACGAGCAGTACTTC